This T cell receptor (beta chain) was retrieved from a study of blood T cell repertoires in COVID-19. The overall study: T cells, B-cell-depleted T cells, or PBMCs supplied cDNA or gDNA.

Generated by immunoSEQ multiplex PCR, the TCRdb table keeps only in-frame clones and is missing some. The table lists 200,000 to 300,000 clones, over 85% of them singletons. The CDR3 loop spans 14 amino acids. The V and J ends lost 0 bases and 4 bases respectively, with 9 bases between them. The V gene's germline CDR1 is MNHEY and CDR2 SVGAGI. This receptor was obtained from a woman aged 30 to 39 with acute COVID-19. Sequencing was performed on PBMCs or T cells enriched from blood (not recorded which). The V gene is TRBV6-5, the J gene TRBJ1-2, with D possibly matching TRBD1 (5 bases). The CDR3 DNA follows: TGTGCCAGCAGTTACTCCACGGGGGTCTATGGCTACACCTTC. Amino acid sequence: CASSYSTGVYGYTF.